This T cell receptor beta chain was identified during a study of blood T cell repertoires in COVID-19. The sample holds a few counts of this clone. Original data processing: Amplification of reference gene primers was used by the study to estimate nucleated cell counts. TCRdb's table, derived via immunoSEQ multiplex PCR, lists solely in-frame clones and lacks some. The V and J calls and the clone size are those of that table, but D and trimming were determined from the DNA. The sample shows approximately 170,000 clones, roughly 80% of them seen only once. The CDR3 runs 14 residues. CDR1 and CDR2 (germline): MGHRA, YSYEKL. V shed 0 bases and J 9 bases; nucleotides not matched to a gene: 4. The age range of participants was 18 to 89 years, with residence in some 25 US areas. Which cohort a participant joined came from the clinical history participants gave. Two negative PCRs, clearance, or symptom resolution characterized the recovered Cohort 3 donors.

Sequences were obtained from PBMCs or T cells enriched from blood (not recorded which). The V and J genes are TRBV4-1 and TRBJ2-1, with 8 bases identical to TRBD2. The receptor's source is a woman in her twenties or thirties who had recovered from COVID-19. This CDR3 is CASSQDMSGSEQFF. Written as DNA, the CDR3 is TGCGCCAGCAGCCAAGATATGAGCGGGAGTGAGCAGTTCTTC.